This TCR beta chain was captured in a study of T cells of healthy individuals. TCRdb used MiXCR to reprocess the 5' RACE reads, holding one entry per CDR3 protein. This table holds tens of thousands of distinct CDR3 sequences, about 17% found once. A few counts support this clonotype. Germline values: CDR1 SGHRS, CDR2 YFSETQ. The CDR3 has 14 residues. V was clipped by 0 bases and J by 2 bases, with 6 bases between them. This clonotype was obtained from a human donor in good health. The chain combines TRBV5-1 with TRBJ1-3; unclear D gene. CDR3 DNA: TGCGCCAGCAGCTTGGAAGGACCTGGAAACACCATATATTTT. Amino acid sequence: CASSLEGPGNTIYF.